These 15 T cell receptor beta chains originate from one sample sequenced in a study of shared clonotypes between healthy human individuals. Naive CD8 isolation took CD45RO-negative cells positively selected for CCR7 and excluded terminally differentiated effector memory CD45RA+ cells. Repertoires were generated with immunoSEQ multiplex PCR, while TCRdb's copy carries only in-frame clones and drops some. Of 1.5 million to 2.5 million clones listed, about 95% are singletons. Sequencing used naive CD8+ T cells sorted from blood. These TCRs come from a young man in good health.

The chain recombines TRBV13 with TRBJ2-2; D might be TRBD1 (6 bases). Deletions cut 3 bases from V and 1 base from J, with 12 bases between. CDR3 length: 16 residues. The V gene's germline CDR1 is PRHDT and CDR2 FYEKMQ (reference sequence). This chain's CDR3 is CASSFLAGVNTGELFF. Written as DNA, the CDR3 is TGTGCCAGCAGCTTCCTGGCAGGGGTGAACACCGGGGAGCTGTTTTTT.

The chain recombines TRBV27 with TRBJ1-2; no clear D. Trimming cost V 6 bases and J 4 bases, with 12 bases left between them. The CDR3 has 13 residues. Germline V gives CDR1 MNHEY, CDR2 SMNVEV (reference sequence). CDR3 nucleotides: TGTGCCAGCAGACCTGACACCTTCTATGGCTACACCTTC. Protein: CASRPDTFYGYTF.

The J gene is TRBJ1-4, the V gene TRBV4-1; D unresolved. Germline CDR1 is MGHRA and CDR2 is YSYEKL. Deletions cut 4 bases from V and 11 bases from J, with 20 bases between. This CDR3 spans 15 amino acids. In nucleotides, the CDR3 is TGCGCCAGCAGCCCGTCCGGAGGCCTTACTCGGAAACTGTTTTTT. Translating gives CASSPSGGLTRKLFF.

V gene TRBV7-3 combines with J gene TRBJ1-3; D possibly corresponds to TRBD1 (5 bases). V was trimmed by 1 base and J by 4 bases, leaving 14 bases between them. The CDR3 consists of 16 residues. The germline V gene has CDR1 SGHTA and CDR2 FQGTGA. CDR3 sequence: CASSLIREGAGNTIYF. In DNA form, the CDR3 reads TGTGCCAGCAGCTTAATTAGGGAAGGGGCCGGAAACACCATATATTTT. Filled out from reference TRBV7-3 and TRBJ1-3, the complete variable domain reads GAGVSQTPSNKVTEKGKYVELRCDPISGHTALYWYRQSLGQGPEFLIYFQGTGAADDSGLPNDRFFAVRPEGSVSTLKIQRTERGDSAVYLCASSLIREGAGNTIYFGEGSWLTVV.

The chain has TRBV6-5 and TRBJ1-1, with TRBD1 as a possible D gene (6 bases). CDR3 size: 12 residues. Trimming took off 6 bases at V and 7 bases at J, with 12 bases between the two ends. Germline lookup yields CDR1 MNHEY and CDR2 SVGAGI. Here the CDR3 DNA reads TGTGCCAGCAGACTATCGACAGGTGAAGCTTTCTTT. As protein: CASRLSTGEAFF.

The chain employs TRBV11-2 and TRBJ1-5, with no clear D. Germline lookup yields CDR1 SGHAT and CDR2 FQNNGV. There are 15 residues in the CDR3. V lost 1 base, J lost 1 base, and 8 bases lay in between. CDR3: CASSLGRGSNQPQHF. In DNA, the CDR3 is TGTGCCAGCAGCTTAGGGCGTGGGAGCAATCAGCCCCAGCATTTT.

In the case of this clone: Other DNA sequences from this sample encode an identical CDR3 as well. V usage is TRBV9 and J usage is TRBJ2-3; 7 bases align to TRBD2. The CDR3 spans 15 residues. The ends lost 1 base at V and 0 bases at J; junction bases unmatched: 2. Per the germline V gene, CDR1 is SGDLS and CDR2 is YYNGEE. CDR3 DNA sequence: TGTGCCAGCAGCGTAAGCGGGACGAGCACAGATACGCAGTATTTT. Protein: CASSVSGTSTDTQYF.

DNA for the CDR3: TGTGCCAGCAGCGTTAATACGCAGTATTTT. It yields the protein CASSVNTQYF. The rearrangement joins TRBV9 to TRBJ2-3; D is undetermined. There are 10 residues in the CDR3. The V end lost 2 bases, the J end lost 7 bases, and 2 bases lay between the germline ends. From germline, CDR1 is SGDLS and CDR2 YYNGEE.

In DNA form, the CDR3 reads TGCGCCAGCAGCTTGGAGGCGGGATATGGCTACACCTTC. It translates to CASSLEAGYGYTF. The rearrangement uses TRBV5-1 and TRBJ1-2; D is undetermined. Germline values: CDR1 SGHRS, CDR2 YFSETQ. The V gene lost 0 bases and the J gene lost 5 bases, with 8 bases spanning the gap. The CDR3 length is 13 residues.

V usage is TRBV27 and J usage is TRBJ2-7; 8 bases fit TRBD1. In germline, CDR1 is MNHEY, CDR2 SMNVEV (reference sequence). The length of the CDR3 is 14 residues. With 6 bases clipped from V and 0 bases from J, the junction kept 4 bases outside the gene matches. The CDR3 spells CASSYRGTSYEQYF. DNA of the CDR3: TGTGCCAGCAGCTACAGGGGGACCTCCTACGAGCAGTACTTC.

The chain combines TRBV2 with TRBJ2-1; 10 bases match TRBD2. The V gene end was trimmed by 4 bases and the J gene end by 9 bases; junction bases not matched to a gene: 18. Germline CDR1 and CDR2: SNHLY and FYNNEI. The CDR3 has 18 amino acids. The CDR3 DNA reads as TGTGCCAGCAGTGGACCCCGGGGGGTAGCGGGGGGCCCAGGTGAGCAGTTCTTC. This sequence encodes CASSGPRGVAGGPGEQFF.

This sequence joins TRBV7-9 and TRBJ2-6; D is possibly TRBD2 (5 bases). The CDR3 runs to 17 residues. V was cut by 5 bases and J by 2 bases, with 16 bases left in between. The germline gives CDR1 SEHNR, CDR2 FQNEAQ (reference sequence). CDR3 nucleotides: TGTGCCAGCAGCCCGCCCCCGGGGTCCCCTGGGGCCAACGTCCTGACTTTC. Its translation: CASSPPPGSPGANVLTF.

The chain combines TRBV7-8 with TRBJ1-1; D not resolved. CDR1 SGHVS and CDR2 FQNEAQ come from the germline V gene. The CDR3 runs to 16 residues. Trimming removed 1 base from V and 3 bases from J, with 15 bases in between. The DNA of the CDR3 is TGTGCCAGCAGCTTAGACGGAGAAGGTCTGGACACTGAAGCTTTCTTT. This gives the protein CASSLDGEGLDTEAFF.

V gene TRBV4-3 combines with J gene TRBJ2-1, with D possibly TRBD2 on 5 matching bases. The CDR3 totals 14 residues. The V gene's germline CDR1 is LGHNA and CDR2 YSLEER. The V end lost 0 bases, the J end lost 10 bases, and 13 bases lay between the germline ends. The CDR3 bases are TGCGCCAGCAGCCAAGACCAAAACCCGGGGGAGCAGTTCTTC. Amino acids: CASSQDQNPGEQFF.

The rearrangement links TRBV6-1 to TRBJ2-3; TRBD2 matches at 7 bases. Germline CDR1 MNHNS, CDR2 SASEGT. Trimming removed 1 base from V and 3 bases from J; junction bases left unmatched: 7. The CDR3 is 16 amino acids. In DNA form, the CDR3 reads TGTGCCAGCAGTGAAGTTCTGTGGGAGGGGACAGATACGCAGTATTTT. This encodes CASSEVLWEGTDTQYF.